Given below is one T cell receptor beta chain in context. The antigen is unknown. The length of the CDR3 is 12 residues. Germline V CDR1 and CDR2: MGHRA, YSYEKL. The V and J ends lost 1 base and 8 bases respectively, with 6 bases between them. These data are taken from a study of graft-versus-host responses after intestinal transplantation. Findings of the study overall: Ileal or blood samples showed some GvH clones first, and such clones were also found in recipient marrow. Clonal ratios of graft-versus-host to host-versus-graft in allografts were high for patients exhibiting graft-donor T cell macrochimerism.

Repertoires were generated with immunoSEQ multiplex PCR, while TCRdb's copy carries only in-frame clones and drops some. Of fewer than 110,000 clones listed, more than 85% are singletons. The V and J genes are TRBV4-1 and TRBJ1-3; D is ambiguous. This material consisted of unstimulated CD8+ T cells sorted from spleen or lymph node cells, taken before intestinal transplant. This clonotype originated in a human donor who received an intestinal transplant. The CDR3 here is CASSQVGHTIYF. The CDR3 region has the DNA TGCGCCAGCAGCCAAGTCGGTCACACCATATATTTT.